Below, 25 T cell receptor beta chains from the same sample are listed, as sequenced in a study of control samples from healthy donors and cancer patients. Some clones are missing from TCRdb's copy, which holds only in-frame ones; the method was immunoSEQ multiplex PCR. The sample consists of about 98,000 clones, around three quarters of them appearing once. Sequences were obtained from blood. The receptors were sampled from a woman younger than 45 in good health.

The chain has TRBV21-1 and TRBJ1-1; the table assigns TRBD1, which was not confirmed against the DNA. TRBV21-1 is reported as a pseudogene. CDR3 length: 15 residues. CDR3 sequence (DNA): TGTGCCAGCAGCAGAAGACAACTTACATACCCTGAAGCTTTCTTT. Amino acid sequence: CASSRRQLTYPEAFF.

The V and J genes are TRBV3-1 (or the pseudogene TRBV3-2) and TRBJ1-1, with 7 bases identical to TRBD1. The germline gives CDR1 LGHDT, CDR2 YNNKEL (reference sequence). This CDR3 has 14 residues. The V and J ends lost 2 bases and 4 bases, in that order; junction bases with no gene match: 4. The CDR3 loop reads CASSQSGGTTEAFF. For the CDR3, the DNA is TGTGCCAGCAGCCAATCAGGGGGGACCACTGAAGCTTTCTTT.

This chain uses TRBV6-4 with TRBJ1-1; maybe TRBD1 (5 bases). Trimming removed 5 bases from V and 2 bases from J, with 12 bases in between. The CDR3 extends over 14 amino acids. Germline V lookup: CDR1 MRHNA, CDR2 SNTAGT. The CDR3 spells CASSPGTDNTEAFF. The CDR3, as DNA: TGTGCCAGCAGTCCCGGGACGGATAACACTGAAGCTTTCTTT.

This chain links TRBV6-6 with TRBJ1-2; D perhaps matches TRBD1 (6 bases). Germline-derived CDR1 and CDR2 are MNHNY and SVGAGI (reference sequence). This CDR3 is built from 12 residues. The V end was cut by 5 bases, the J end by 2 bases, with 6 bases between. CDR3 in DNA: TGTGCCAGCAGTCAGGGGAACTATGGCTACACCTTC. Its translation: CASSQGNYGYTF.

The V gene is TRBV5-1, the J gene TRBJ2-7; D not resolved. The CDR3 runs to 12 residues. Trimming took off 0 bases at V and 4 bases at J, with 5 bases between the two ends. CDR1 is SGHRS and CDR2 is YFSETQ in the germline V gene. The CDR3 reads CASSLEGYEQYF. The DNA for the CDR3 is TGCGCCAGCAGCTTGGAAGGGTACGAGCAGTACTTC. The full variable domain, completed using reference TRBV5-1 and TRBJ2-7, is KAGVTQTPRYLIKTRGQQVTLSCSPISGHRSVSWYQQTPGQGLQFLFEYFSETQRNKGNFPGRFSGRQFSNSRSEMNVSTLELGDSALYLCASSLEGYEQYFGPGTRLTVT.

The V and J genes are TRBV7-8 and TRBJ2-4; D possibly uses TRBD1 or TRBD2 (6 bases each). Trimming took 1 base from V and 1 from J, leaving 11 bases between them. The CDR3 consists of 16 residues. CDR1 and CDR2 from the germline V gene are SGHVS and FQNEAQ. The CDR3 sequence is CASSLVGGLAKNIQYF. The CDR3 nucleotides are TGTGCCAGCAGCTTAGTGGGGGGCCTGGCCAAAAACATTCAGTACTTC.

This clone appeared once. The genes are TRBV6-1 and TRBJ2-7, with D tentatively TRBD1 (7 bases). The CDR3 has 14 residues. Germline assignment: CDR1 MNHNS and CDR2 SASEGT. V lost 2 bases and J lost 3, with 11 bases in between. CDR3 region: CASSERGDSYEQYF. In nucleotides, the CDR3 is TGTGCCAGCAGTGAAAGGGGGGACAGCTACGAGCAGTACTTC.

This sequence joins TRBV6-4 and TRBJ2-3, with 9 bases identical to TRBD2. Germline V gives CDR1 MRHNA, CDR2 SNTAGT. Trimming at V came to 2 bases and at J to 3 bases, leaving 3 bases not matched to a gene. This CDR3 has 15 amino acids. CDR3 sequence: CASSDVAGGTDTQYF. The CDR3 DNA reads TGTGCCAGCAGTGACGTTGCGGGGGGGACAGATACGCAGTATTTT.

The chain carries TRBV6-6 and TRBJ2-5; 13 positions agree with TRBD2. The trim removed 5 bases at V and 4 bases at J, leaving 13 bases unmatched. CDR1 is MNHNY and CDR2 is SVGAGI in the germline V gene (reference sequence). The CDR3 contains 18 residues. The CDR3 here is CASSRGPGLAGLRETQYF. The CDR3 nucleotides read TGTGCCAGCAGTCGGGGTCCGGGACTAGCGGGGTTGAGAGAGACCCAGTACTTC.

The chain combines TRBV30 with TRBJ1-6; D gene ambiguous. The CDR3 runs to 16 residues. The V gene lost 1 base and the J gene lost 1 base, with 11 bases spanning the gap. CDR1 is GTSNPN, CDR2 SVGIG, per germline (reference sequence). The CDR3 coding sequence is TGTGCCTGGAGTGCCGGCCGTGCGTCCTATAATTCACCCCTCCACTTT. This encodes CAWSAGRASYNSPLHF.

This clone was seen only once. V is TRBV29-1 and J is TRBJ2-7; 11 positions match TRBD1. The length of the CDR3 is 17 residues. J lost 1 base, V lost 2 bases, and 10 bases had no gene match. Germline-derived CDR1 and CDR2 are SQVTM and ANQGSEA. CDR3 residues: CSVETYGGTGGSYEQYF. In DNA form, the CDR3 reads TGCAGCGTTGAAACCTATGGCGGGACAGGGGGTTCCTACGAGCAGTACTTC.

The rearrangement uses TRBV7-2 and TRBJ1-3; D is uncertain. The CDR3 is 15 residues long. V shed 2 bases and J shed 4 bases, with 12 bases lying between them. Germline-derived CDR1 and CDR2 are SGHTA and FQGNSA. CDR3 residues: CASSLKSHSGNTIYF. CDR3 in DNA: TGTGCCAGCAGCTTAAAGTCCCATTCGGGAAACACCATATATTTT.

The chain is built from TRBV24-1 and TRBJ2-2; D is unclear. Trimming left V 1 base short and J 4 bases short, with 15 bases between. The CDR3 is 17 amino acids. Germline CDR1 is KGHDR and CDR2 is SFDVKD. In DNA form, the CDR3 reads TGTGCCACCAGTGATTTTCCCGGGCCAGCCCTCACCGGGGAGCTGTTTTTT. Amino acid sequence: CATSDFPGPALTGELFF.

In its sample, this clone was seen a few times. This chain connects TRBV9 to TRBJ1-6; a weak D match, TRBD1 (6 bases). CDR1 SGDLS and CDR2 YYNGEE come from the germline V gene. The CDR3 is made up of 13 amino acids. V was pared by 0 bases and J by 9 bases, with 7 bases between. Written as DNA, the CDR3 is TGTGCCAGCAGCGTAGAGGGGGTTTCACCCCTCCACTTT. Its protein is CASSVEGVSPLHF.

This clone was observed once. The rearrangement uses TRBV14 and TRBJ2-6; 10 positions match TRBD2. V was clipped by 5 bases and J by 4 bases; unmatched bases: 14. Germline CDR1 and CDR2: SGHDN and FVKESK. CDR3 length: 19 residues. The DNA of the CDR3 is TGTGCCAGCAGCAGAGACCACCTAGCGGGGGTTACGGGGGCCAACGTCCTGACTTTC. It codes for CASSRDHLAGVTGANVLTF.

This clone showed up just a few times. V gene TRBV2 combines with J gene TRBJ1-4; D is unclear. This CDR3 is 15 amino acids long. CDR1 SNHLY and CDR2 FYNNEI come from the germline V gene. V was shortened by 3 bases and J by 6 bases, with 14 bases between the two germline ends. In DNA, the CDR3 is TGTGCCAGCAGTGACAGCTATAGTGGGGATGAAAAACTGTTTTTT. It translates to CASSDSYSGDEKLFF.

This chain links TRBV12-3 or TRBV12-4 with TRBJ1-2; D is undetermined. Trimming left V 6 bases short and J 10 bases short, with 18 bases between. The CDR3 is 13 residues long. CDR3 sequence (DNA): TGTGCCAGCAGCGAGACATTGGGAGGGCCCTACACCTTC. Translating it yields CASSETLGGPYTF.

CDR3 coding DNA: TGTGCCAGCAGCTTAGTAACCCGCGAGCAGTACTTC. It yields the protein CASSLVTREQYF. The chain joins TRBV7-2 to TRBJ2-7; D is unresolved. V was shortened by 1 base and J by 6 bases, with 7 bases between the two germline ends. CDR1 is SGHTA, CDR2 FQGNSA, per germline. There are 12 residues in the CDR3.

Only a few counts were recorded for this clone. This chain uses TRBV3-1 (or the pseudogene TRBV3-2) with TRBJ1-2; D unclear. The CDR3 consists of 12 residues. Germline V gives CDR1 LGHDT, CDR2 YNNKEL (reference sequence). The ends were cut back, 0 bases at V and 6 bases at J, with 5 bases in the middle. CDR3 amino acids: CASSQDRNGYTF. Here the CDR3 DNA reads TGTGCCAGCAGCCAAGATAGGAATGGCTACACCTTC.

This clone was observed a few times. The V call is TRBV12-5, the J call TRBJ2-4; possible D gene TRBD1, 6 bases. CDR3 size: 17 residues. Germline CDR1 and CDR2: LGHNT and FRNRAP. Trimming cost V 1 base and J 1 base, with 14 bases left between them. This chain's CDR3 is CASGLGTGTFAKNIQYF. Here the CDR3 DNA reads TGTGCTAGTGGTTTGGGGACCGGGACATTTGCCAAAAACATTCAGTACTTC. The full variable domain, completed using reference TRBV12-5 and TRBJ2-4, is DARVTQTPRHKVTEMGQEVTMRCQPILGHNTVFWYRQTMMQGLELLAYFRNRAPLDDSGMPKDRFSAEMPDATLATLKIQPSEPRDSAVYFCASGLGTGTFAKNIQYFGAGTRLSVL.

By share, this clone counts as medium-sized. V usage is TRBV5-8 and J usage is TRBJ1-2; TRBD1 agrees at 10 bases. The junction had 9 bases not matched to a gene; V was cut back by 1 base and J by 6 bases. The CDR3 extends over 16 amino acids. Per the germline V gene, CDR1 is SGHTS and CDR2 is YDEGEE. The CDR3 nucleotides are TGTGCCAGCAGCTTGCGTGTGGGACAGGGGATCGATGGCTACACCTTC. Translation gives CASSLRVGQGIDGYTF.

The chain uses TRBV5-4 and TRBJ2-3; TRBD2 agrees at 12 bases. V lost 4 bases and J lost 2; bases outside the gene matches: 11. Germline-derived CDR1 and CDR2 are SGHNT and YYREEE (reference sequence). CDR3 length equals 18 residues. CDR3 protein: CASSPTSGGPKPTDTQYF. The DNA for the CDR3 is TGTGCCAGCAGCCCGACTAGCGGGGGCCCGAAGCCCACAGATACGCAGTATTTT.

The V call is TRBV2, the J call TRBJ2-5; D may correspond to TRBD1 or TRBD2 (5 bases each). The CDR3 runs 13 residues. CDR1 and CDR2 from the germline V gene are SNHLY and FYNNEI. Trimming left V 2 bases short and J 5 bases short, with 9 bases between. The CDR3 loop is CASSESEGETQYF. Here the CDR3 DNA reads TGTGCCAGCAGTGAATCCGAGGGGGAGACCCAGTACTTC.

The rearrangement links TRBV30 to TRBJ1-1, with D hard to call. This CDR3 spans 11 amino acids. In germline, CDR1 is GTSNPN, CDR2 SVGIG (reference sequence). V was trimmed by 0 bases and J by 6 bases, leaving 5 bases between them. CDR3 nucleotides: TGTGCCTGGAGTGTACGAGCTGAAGCTTTCTTT. Residues: CAWSVRAEAFF.

On this clone itself: Other DNA sequences in the sample encode the same CDR3. The J gene is TRBJ2-1, the V gene TRBV9; the D gene is possibly TRBD2 (6 bases). The germline V and J ends were trimmed by 2 bases and 7 bases, with 16 bases remaining between them. There are 15 residues in the CDR3. CDR1 is SGDLS and CDR2 is YYNGEE in the germline V gene. The CDR3 reads CASSVSGGLGNEQFF. CDR3 nucleotides: TGTGCCAGCAGCGTGTCCGGGGGTCTAGGGAATGAGCAGTTCTTC.